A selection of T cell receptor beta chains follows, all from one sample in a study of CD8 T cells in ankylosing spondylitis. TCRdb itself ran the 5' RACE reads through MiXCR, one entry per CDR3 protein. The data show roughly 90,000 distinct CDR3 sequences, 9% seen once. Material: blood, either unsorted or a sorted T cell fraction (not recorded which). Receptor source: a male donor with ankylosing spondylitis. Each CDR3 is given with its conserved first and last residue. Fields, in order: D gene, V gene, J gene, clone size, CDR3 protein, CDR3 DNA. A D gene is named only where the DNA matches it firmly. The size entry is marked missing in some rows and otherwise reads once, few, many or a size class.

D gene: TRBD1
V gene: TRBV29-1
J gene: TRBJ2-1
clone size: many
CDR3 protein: CSVEAADRESYNEQFF
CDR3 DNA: TGCAGCGTTGAAGCCGCGGACAGGGAATCCTACAATGAGCAGTTCTTC

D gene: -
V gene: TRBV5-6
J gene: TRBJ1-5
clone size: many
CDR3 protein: CASSLFEGSHQPQHF
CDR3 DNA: TGTGCCAGCAGCTTGTTTGAAGGCTCTCATCAGCCCCAGCATTTT

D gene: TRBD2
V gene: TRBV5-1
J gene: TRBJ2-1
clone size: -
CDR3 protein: CASSSGGRQPFNEQFF
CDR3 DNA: TGCGCCAGCAGCTCGGGGGGGCGACAGCCCTTTAATGAGCAGTTCTTC

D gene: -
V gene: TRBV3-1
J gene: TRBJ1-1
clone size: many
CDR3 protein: CASSKGNTEAFF
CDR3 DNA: TGTGCCAGTTCGAAGGGTAACACTGAAGCTTTCTTT

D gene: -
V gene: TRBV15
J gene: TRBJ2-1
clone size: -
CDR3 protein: CATSRESPTSYNEQFF
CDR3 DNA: TGTGCCACCAGCAGAGAATCACCTACCTCCTACAATGAGCAGTTCTTC

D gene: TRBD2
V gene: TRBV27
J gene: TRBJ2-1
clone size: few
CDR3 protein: CASSLLLAGGPNEQFF
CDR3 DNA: TGTGCCAGCAGTTTATTACTAGCGGGAGGGCCAAATGAGCAGTTCTTC

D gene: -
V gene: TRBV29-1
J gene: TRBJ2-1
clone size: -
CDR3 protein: CSVNGLVSSEQFF
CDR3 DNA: TGCAGCGTTAATGGACTCGTCTCGAGTGAGCAGTTCTTC

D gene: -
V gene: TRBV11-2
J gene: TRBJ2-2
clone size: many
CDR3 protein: CASSFFIGTGELFF
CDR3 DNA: TGTGCCAGCAGCTTTTTTATTGGCACCGGGGAGCTGTTTTTT

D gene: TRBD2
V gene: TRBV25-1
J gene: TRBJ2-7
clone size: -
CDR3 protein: CASSGLAGVSSYEQYF
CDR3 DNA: TGTGCCAGCAGTGGATTAGCGGGGGTGAGCTCCTACGAGCAGTACTTC

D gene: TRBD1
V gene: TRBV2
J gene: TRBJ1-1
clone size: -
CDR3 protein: CASSLSQGGAEAFF
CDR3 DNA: TGTGCCAGCAGTCTTTCACAGGGGGGCGCTGAAGCTTTCTTT

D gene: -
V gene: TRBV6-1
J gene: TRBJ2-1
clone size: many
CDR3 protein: CASSEVGTSLNEQFF
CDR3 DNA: TGTGCCAGCAGTGAAGTGGGGACTTCCCTTAATGAGCAGTTCTTC

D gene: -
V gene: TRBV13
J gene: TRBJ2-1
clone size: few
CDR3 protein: CASSTAQLSSYNEQFF
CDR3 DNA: TGTGCCAGCAGCACCGCCCAGCTATCCTCCTACAATGAGCAGTTCTTC

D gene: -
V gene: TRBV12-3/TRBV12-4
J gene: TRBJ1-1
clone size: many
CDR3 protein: CASSLGHPDVAFF
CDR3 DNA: TGTGCCAGCAGTTTGGGTCACCCTGATGTAGCTTTCTTT

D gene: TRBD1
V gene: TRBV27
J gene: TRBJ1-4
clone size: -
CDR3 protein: CASSNLVTGSVEKLFF
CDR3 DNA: TGTGCCAGCAGCAATCTTGTGACAGGGTCAGTAGAAAAACTGTTTTTT

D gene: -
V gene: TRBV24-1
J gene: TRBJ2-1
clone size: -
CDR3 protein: CATSDYEVSNEQFF
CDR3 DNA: TGTGCCACCAGTGATTACGAGGTCAGCAATGAGCAGTTCTTC

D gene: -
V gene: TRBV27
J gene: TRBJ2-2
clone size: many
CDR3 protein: CASARGANTGELFF
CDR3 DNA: TGTGCCAGCGCTCGTGGGGCGAACACCGGGGAGCTGTTTTTT

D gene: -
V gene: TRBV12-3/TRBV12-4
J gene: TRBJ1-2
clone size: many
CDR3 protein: CASSLGPGDYGYTF
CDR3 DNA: TGTGCCAGCAGTTTAGGTCCTGGGGACTATGGCTACACCTTC

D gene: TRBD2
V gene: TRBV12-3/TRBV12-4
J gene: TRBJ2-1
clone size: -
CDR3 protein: CASSLGAGGTQEQFF
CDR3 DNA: TGTGCCAGCAGTTTAGGAGCGGGAGGGACCCAAGAGCAGTTCTTC

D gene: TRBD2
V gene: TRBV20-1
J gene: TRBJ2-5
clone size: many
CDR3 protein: CSARDPFWTSAQETQYF
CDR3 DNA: TGCAGTGCTAGAGATCCGTTCTGGACTAGCGCTCAAGAGACCCAGTACTTC

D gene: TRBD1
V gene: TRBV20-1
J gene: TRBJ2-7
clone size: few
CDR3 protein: CSAGQGYGFEQYF
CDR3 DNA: TGCAGTGCAGGACAGGGGTACGGGTTCGAGCAGTACTTC

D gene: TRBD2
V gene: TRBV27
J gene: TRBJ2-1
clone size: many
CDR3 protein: CASSAGLAGYNEQFF
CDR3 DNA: TGTGCCAGCAGTGCTGGACTAGCGGGTTACAATGAGCAGTTCTTC

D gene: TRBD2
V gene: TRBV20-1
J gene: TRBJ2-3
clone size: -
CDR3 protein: CSASELAGVADTQYF
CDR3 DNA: TGCAGTGCTAGTGAATTAGCGGGAGTGGCAGATACGCAGTATTTT

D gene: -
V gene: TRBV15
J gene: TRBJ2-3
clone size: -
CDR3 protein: CATSHPRERLSRQADTQYF
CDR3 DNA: TGTGCCACCAGTCACCCACGGGAGAGGCTGTCCCGACAGGCGGATACGCAGTATTTT

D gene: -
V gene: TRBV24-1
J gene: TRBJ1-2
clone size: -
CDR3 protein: CATSDPGERGYTF
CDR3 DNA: TGTGCCACCAGTGATCCCGGGGAAAGAGGCTACACCTTC

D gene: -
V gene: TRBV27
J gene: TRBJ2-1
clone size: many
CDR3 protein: CASSTVGLSNEQFF
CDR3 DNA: TGTGCCAGCAGTACTGTCGGACTATCCAATGAGCAGTTCTTC

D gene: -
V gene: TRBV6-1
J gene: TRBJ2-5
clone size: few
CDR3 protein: CASSKTGGGLETQYF
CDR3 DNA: TGTGCCAGCAGTAAGACAGGTGGGGGACTGGAGACCCAGTACTTC

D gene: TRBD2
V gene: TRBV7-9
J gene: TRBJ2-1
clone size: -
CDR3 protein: CASTPAGGLAVNEQFF
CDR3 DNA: TGTGCCAGCACCCCCGCCGGGGGACTAGCAGTCAATGAGCAGTTCTTC

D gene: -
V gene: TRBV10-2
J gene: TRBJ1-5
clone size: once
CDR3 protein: CASSEYGPRDQPQHF
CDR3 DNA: TGCGCCAGCAGTGAGTACGGTCCTAGGGATCAGCCCCAGCATTTT

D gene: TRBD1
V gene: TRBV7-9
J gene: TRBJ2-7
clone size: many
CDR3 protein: CASSSGTDNEQYF
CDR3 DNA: TGTGCCAGCAGCTCCGGGACAGACAACGAGCAGTACTTC

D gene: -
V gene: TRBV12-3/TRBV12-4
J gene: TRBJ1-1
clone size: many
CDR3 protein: CASSFPLTEAFF
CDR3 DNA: TGTGCCAGCAGTTTCCCCCTCACTGAAGCTTTCTTT

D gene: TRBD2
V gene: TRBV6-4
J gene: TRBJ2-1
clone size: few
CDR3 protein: CASSDGLAGDHNEQFF
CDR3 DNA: TGTGCCAGCAGTGACGGACTAGCGGGAGACCACAATGAGCAGTTCTTC

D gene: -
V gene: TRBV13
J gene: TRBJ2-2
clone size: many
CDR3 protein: CASSLGENTGELFF
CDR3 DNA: TGTGCCAGCAGCTTAGGAGAGAACACCGGGGAGCTGTTTTTT

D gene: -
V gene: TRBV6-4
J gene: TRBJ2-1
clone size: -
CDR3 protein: CASSDTGEGNEQFF
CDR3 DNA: TGTGCCAGCAGTGACACAGGTGAGGGGAATGAGCAGTTCTTC

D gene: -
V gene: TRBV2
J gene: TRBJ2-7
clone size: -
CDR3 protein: CASSDGFYEQYF
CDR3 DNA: TGTGCCAGCAGTGACGGATTCTACGAGCAGTACTTC

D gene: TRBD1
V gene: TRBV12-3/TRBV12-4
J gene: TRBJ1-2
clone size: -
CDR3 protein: CASSPPRTGGARRGGYTF
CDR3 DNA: TGTGCCAGCAGTCCTCCCCGTACAGGGGGCGCAAGAAGAGGTGGCTACACCTTC

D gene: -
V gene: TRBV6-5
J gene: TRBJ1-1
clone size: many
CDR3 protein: CASTWGTATTEAFF
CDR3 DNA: TGTGCCAGCACTTGGGGGACCGCTACAACTGAAGCTTTCTTT

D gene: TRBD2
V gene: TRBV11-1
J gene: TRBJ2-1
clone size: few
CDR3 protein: CASSTTGTSGPESSYNEQFF
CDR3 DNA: TGTGCCAGCAGCACGACCGGGACTAGCGGGCCTGAGAGCTCCTACAATGAGCAGTTCTTC

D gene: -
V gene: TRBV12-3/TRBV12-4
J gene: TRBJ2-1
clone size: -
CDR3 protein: CASSLLREQFF
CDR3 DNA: TGTGCCAGCAGTTTGTTGAGGGAGCAGTTCTTC

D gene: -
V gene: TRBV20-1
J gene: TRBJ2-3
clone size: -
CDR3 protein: CSARHDGASLSTDTQYF
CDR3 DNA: TGCAGTGCTAGACATGACGGGGCTAGCTTGAGCACAGATACGCAGTATTTT

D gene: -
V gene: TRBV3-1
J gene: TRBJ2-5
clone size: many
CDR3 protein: CASSQDLEETQYF
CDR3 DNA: TGTGCCAGCAGCCAAGATCTCGAAGAGACCCAGTACTTC

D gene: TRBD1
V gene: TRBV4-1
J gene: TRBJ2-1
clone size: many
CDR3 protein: CASSPGPLRGQGYNEQFF
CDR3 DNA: TGCGCCAGCAGCCCGGGACCTCTTCGGGGACAGGGATACAATGAGCAGTTCTTC

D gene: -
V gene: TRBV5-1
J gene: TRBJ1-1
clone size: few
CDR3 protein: CASSGGRQNTEAFF
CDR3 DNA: TGCGCCAGCAGCGGGGGCAGACAGAACACTGAAGCTTTCTTT

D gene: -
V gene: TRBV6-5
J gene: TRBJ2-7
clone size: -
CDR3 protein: CASRMGRTTYEQYF
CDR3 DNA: TGTGCCAGCAGGATGGGACGCACCACCTACGAGCAGTACTTC

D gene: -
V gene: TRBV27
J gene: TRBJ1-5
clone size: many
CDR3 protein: CASTQNPISNQPQHF
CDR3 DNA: TGTGCCAGCACCCAAAACCCAATTAGCAATCAGCCCCAGCATTTT

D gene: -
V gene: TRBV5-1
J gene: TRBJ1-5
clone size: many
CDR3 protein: CASSLGGEYNQPQHF
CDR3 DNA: TGCGCCAGCAGCTTAGGAGGGGAATACAATCAGCCCCAGCATTTT

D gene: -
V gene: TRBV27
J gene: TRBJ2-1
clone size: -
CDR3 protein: CASSLAGWGNEQFF
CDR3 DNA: TGTGCCAGCAGTTTAGCCGGTTGGGGCAATGAGCAGTTCTTC

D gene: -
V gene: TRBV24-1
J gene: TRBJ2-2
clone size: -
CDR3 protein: CATSDLRAGELFF
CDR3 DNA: TGTGCCACCAGTGATTTAAGGGCCGGGGAGCTGTTTTTT

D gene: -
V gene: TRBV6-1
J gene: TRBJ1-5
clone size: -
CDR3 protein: CASSRYRTGNQPQHF
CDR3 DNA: TGTGCCAGCAGCCGATACAGGACCGGCAATCAGCCCCAGCATTTT

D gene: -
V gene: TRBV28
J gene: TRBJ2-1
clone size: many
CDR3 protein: CASKEGGNEQFF
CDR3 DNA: TGTGCCAGCAAGGAGGGCGGCAATGAGCAGTTCTTC

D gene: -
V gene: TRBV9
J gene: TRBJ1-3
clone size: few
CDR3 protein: CASSDREDGNTIYF
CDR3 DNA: TGTGCCAGCAGCGACAGGGAGGATGGAAACACCATATATTTT